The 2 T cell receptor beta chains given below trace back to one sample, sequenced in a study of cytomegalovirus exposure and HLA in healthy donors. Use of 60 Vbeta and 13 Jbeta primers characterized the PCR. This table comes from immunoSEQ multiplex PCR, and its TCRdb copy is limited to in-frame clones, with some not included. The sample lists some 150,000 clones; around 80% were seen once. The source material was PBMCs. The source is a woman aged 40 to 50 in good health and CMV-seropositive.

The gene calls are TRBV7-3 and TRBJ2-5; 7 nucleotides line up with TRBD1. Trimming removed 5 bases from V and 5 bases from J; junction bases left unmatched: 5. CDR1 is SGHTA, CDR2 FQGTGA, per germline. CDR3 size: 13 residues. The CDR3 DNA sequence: TGTGCCAGCAGCAGACAGGGAAGGGAGACCCAGTACTTC. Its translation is CASSRQGRETQYF.

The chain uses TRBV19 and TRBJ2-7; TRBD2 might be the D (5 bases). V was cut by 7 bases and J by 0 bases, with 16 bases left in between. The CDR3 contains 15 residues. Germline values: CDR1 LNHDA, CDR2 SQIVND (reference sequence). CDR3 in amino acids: CASTLATGSSYEQYF. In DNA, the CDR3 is TGTGCCAGTACTCTCGCGACTGGGAGCTCCTACGAGCAGTACTTC.